The rows below give T cell receptor beta chains drawn from one sample of a study of early T cells in non-severe SARS-CoV-2 infection. MiXCR, applied by TCRdb to the 5' RACE reads, yields one record per CDR3 protein. This sample carries 60,000 to 75,000 distinct CDR3 sequences, 10% to 15% of them seen once, and the ten largest clones take approximately 4.9%. Sequencing was done on a sample of whole blood. These receptors originate from an adult who was a healthcare worker with PCR-confirmed SARS-CoV-2 infection or an uninfected control (not recorded which). The CDR3 runs from the conserved cysteine through the conserved F or W.

CSAREGTGELFF | TRBJ2-2 | TRBV20-1 | 12
CSPLQWLGETQYF | TRBJ2-5 | TRBV20-1 | 13
CASSLLAGPGNEQFF | TRBJ2-1 | TRBV5-1 | 15
CASSDGQGAPGELFF | TRBJ2-2 | TRBV10-1 | 15
CASSRAGGHDEQFF | TRBJ2-1 | TRBV18 | 14
CASGGLAGAKNIQYF | TRBJ2-4 | TRBV11-3 | 15
CASSLGPGMTYEQYF | TRBJ2-7 | TRBV11-2 | 15
CASSSRASGKNNEQFF | TRBJ2-1 | TRBV7-3 | 16
CASSFVSPPGNEQFF | TRBJ2-1 | TRBV7-6 | 15
CSARVGGILNSPLHF | TRBJ1-6 | TRBV20-1 | 15
CASSLGAGGLSSYNEQFF | TRBJ2-1 | TRBV7-6 | 18
CASSYSRQQGAPLKNTGELFF | TRBJ2-2 | TRBV19 | 21
CSARKTAYGYTF | TRBJ1-2 | TRBV20-1 | 12
CASSVAGRLNTGELFF | TRBJ2-2 | TRBV9 | 16
CASSSGGVVEQYF | TRBJ2-7 | TRBV7-9 | 13
CASSHANTGELFF | TRBJ2-2 | TRBV3-1 | 13
CASSFRGKNIQYF | TRBJ2-4 | TRBV5-6 | 13
CAISTQGAGSYNEQFF | TRBJ2-1 | TRBV10-3 | 16
CASGRGGGYEQYF | TRBJ2-7 | TRBV12-3/TRBV12-4 | 13
CSAARTGWGFNSPLHF | TRBJ1-6 | TRBV20-1 | 16
CASSQGWRGLGFYEQYF | TRBJ2-7 | TRBV3-1 | 17
CASRLQETQYF | TRBJ2-5 | TRBV2 | 11
CATSLSGSSAVNEQFF | TRBJ2-1 | TRBV24-1 | 16
CASSLLWGNEKLFF | TRBJ1-4 | TRBV12-3/TRBV12-4 | 14
CASSIHRGLPVVNTEAFF | TRBJ1-1 | TRBV7-8 | 18
CSVGTGGVYGTQYF | TRBJ2-5 | TRBV29-1 | 14
CASSQWDRFSEQYF | TRBJ2-7 | TRBV27 | 14
CASSSRLAHDPYEQYF | TRBJ2-7 | TRBV7-9 | 16
CSARKGRWYEQYF | TRBJ2-7 | TRBV20-1 | 13
CAVGGGGLMTDTQYF | TRBJ2-3 | TRBV7-8 | 15
CASSYPGKLFF | TRBJ1-4 | TRBV6-6 | 11
CASSQTGNEQYF | TRBJ2-7 | TRBV12-3/TRBV12-4 | 12
CASSPGLQETQYF | TRBJ2-5 | TRBV5-4 | 13
CASSSGLAGGVGELFF | TRBJ2-2 | TRBV7-6 | 16
CASSLETGTGANVLTF | TRBJ2-6 | TRBV5-1 | 16
CSVPTGTEAFF | TRBJ1-1 | TRBV29-1 | 11
CSASGGRAYEQYF | TRBJ2-7 | TRBV20-1 | 13
CASSLAGTNTEAFF | TRBJ1-1 | TRBV12-3/TRBV12-4 | 14
CASSPSDRGINTGELFF | TRBJ2-2 | TRBV5-1 | 17
CATSREAQGPYEQYF | TRBJ2-7 | TRBV15 | 15
CAGLAGARTDTQYF | TRBJ2-3 | TRBV6-4 | 14
CASSLDSGVGTEAFF | TRBJ1-1 | TRBV5-1 | 15
CSGEKTGINEQFF | TRBJ2-1 | TRBV29-1 | 13
CASSADTIGYEQYF | TRBJ2-7 | TRBV7-2 | 14
CASSETEDYNEQFF | TRBJ2-1 | TRBV9 | 14
CSARDRTGAITGELFF | TRBJ2-2 | TRBV20-1 | 16
CASSPIGSGTLEQYF | TRBJ2-7 | TRBV6-6 | 15
CASSHGLFFVEQYF | TRBJ2-7 | TRBV12-3/TRBV12-4 | 14
CASRVGLATITDTQYF | TRBJ2-3 | TRBV7-2 | 16